The 19 T cell receptor beta chains below come from one sample, sequenced in a study of CD8 T cells in ankylosing spondylitis. No antigen has been assigned to these receptors. Whole-study findings and limits: In ankylosing spondylitis blood, a motif of roughly eight highly homologous TCR beta variants appeared characteristic.

TCRdb recomputed calls from the 5' RACE reads with MiXCR, one row per CDR3 protein. The sample records fewer than 550,000 distinct CDR3 sequences, over 4% being singletons. What was sequenced was blood, either unsorted or a sorted T cell fraction (not recorded which). These receptors all stem from a male donor with ankylosing spondylitis.

This clonotype was seen at least ten times. The chain joins TRBV29-1 to TRBJ2-7, with D perhaps matching TRBD2 (6 bases). Trimming removed 6 bases at V and 5 bases at J, with 11 bases between. This CDR3 has 11 residues. Germline CDR1 and CDR2: SQVTM and ANQGSEA. CDR3 in amino acids: CSVKWRDEQYF. The CDR3 bases are TGCAGCGTCAAATGGAGGGACGAGCAGTACTTC.

V is TRBV27 and J is TRBJ1-5, with D maybe TRBD1 (5 bases). The length of the CDR3 is 16 residues. The ends were cut back, 2 bases at V and 5 bases at J, with 16 bases in the middle. Germline CDR1 and CDR2: MNHEY and SMNVEV (reference sequence). CDR3 in DNA: TGTGCCAGCAGTTTACTTGGGGAGCTGGGGGATCAGCCCCAGCATTTT. This encodes CASSLLGELGDQPQHF.

This clonotype was detected ten times or more. The CDR3 nucleotides are TGTGCCAGCAGCTGGGGCGGGGAAGAGACCCAGTACTTC. As protein: CASSWGGEETQYF. J is TRBJ2-5 and V is TRBV5-5, with a tentative D call TRBD2 (6 bases). The CDR3 spans 13 residues. Looked up from germline, CDR1 is SGHKS and CDR2 is YYEKEE (reference sequence). V gave up 3 bases and J gave up 3 bases, with 9 bases separating them.

Many counts were recorded for this clonotype. The V call is TRBV7-9, the J call TRBJ2-7; 8 bases match TRBD1. Germline V gene data show CDR1 as SEHNR and CDR2 as FQNEAQ (reference sequence). The CDR3 spans 15 residues. Unmatched junction bases numbered 13, after V lost 6 bases and J lost 6 bases. The CDR3 nucleotides are TGTGCCAGCAGTCTGGTAGGACAGGGAGAGGGCGAGCAGTACTTC. It codes for CASSLVGQGEGEQYF.

This clonotype was seen repeatedly, ten times or more. The rearrangement links TRBV20-1 to TRBJ1-3; D unclear. Looked up from germline, CDR1 is DFQATT and CDR2 is SNEGSKA (reference sequence). The CDR3 runs 15 residues. Trimming shortened V by 0 bases and J by 6 bases, and 15 bases separated the two germline ends. DNA for the CDR3: TGCAGTGCTAGAGATATGAGGAAGGGAGCAAACACCATATATTTT. Translated: CSARDMRKGANTIYF.

The sample holds many counts of this clonotype. The rearrangement joins TRBV4-2 to TRBJ2-2; D possibly corresponds to TRBD1 (6 bases). V was clipped by 4 bases and J by 2 bases, with 14 bases between them. CDR3 length: 16 residues. Looked up from germline, CDR1 is LGHNA and CDR2 is YNFKEQ. The CDR3: CASSPLGTPNTGELFF. Here the CDR3 DNA reads TGTGCCAGCAGCCCTCTCGGGACACCCAACACCGGGGAGCTGTTTTTT.

This clonotype was counted at least ten times. The chain joins TRBV5-6 to TRBJ2-7, with 9 positions matching TRBD2. The germline CDR1 and CDR2 sequences are SGHDT and YYEEEE. The V gene end was trimmed by 6 bases and the J gene end by 2 bases; junction bases not matched to a gene: 12. This CDR3 comprises 16 residues. CDR3 sequence (DNA): TGTGCCAGCACCAGGTTGGGGACTAGCAGAACCTACGAGCAGTACTTC. Translation: CASTRLGTSRTYEQYF.

This clonotype was counted ten times or more. The chain has TRBV7-9 and TRBJ2-7; D possibly corresponds to TRBD2 (5 bases). The CDR3 is made up of 15 amino acids. In germline, CDR1 is SEHNR, CDR2 FQNEAQ (reference sequence). V gave up 2 bases and J gave up 2 bases, with 13 bases separating them. The CDR3, as DNA: TGTGCCAGCAGCTTAACGGGGATGAAAGCCTACGAGCAGTACTTC. As protein: CASSLTGMKAYEQYF. The full variable domain, rest sourced from reference TRBV7-9 and TRBJ2-7, is DTGVSQNPRHKITKRGQNVTFRCDPISEHNRLYWYRQTLGQGPEFLTYFQNEAQLEKSRLLSDRFSAERPKGSFSTLEIQRTEQGDSAMYLCASSLTGMKAYEQYFGPGTRLTVT.

This clonotype was counted many times. V gene TRBV13 combines with J gene TRBJ2-1, with D tentatively TRBD2 (6 bases). V lost 5 bases and J lost 6, with 11 bases in between. This CDR3 is 13 amino acids long. Germline-derived CDR1 and CDR2 are PRHDT and FYEKMQ (reference sequence). CDR3 bases: TGTGCCAGCAGCCCCGGGGAGGCCAATGAGCAGTTCTTC. Protein product: CASSPGEANEQFF.

This clonotype was seen repeatedly, ten times or more. The chain combines TRBV7-8 with TRBJ1-2; TRBD1 matches at 7 bases. The CDR3 runs to 16 residues. Germline trimming cut 3 bases from V and 4 bases from J; bases unmatched to any gene: 11. Germline V gene data show CDR1 as SGHVS and CDR2 as FQNEAQ. CDR3 protein: CASSLTGDRAFYGYTF. The DNA of the CDR3 is TGTGCCAGCAGCTTGACAGGAGACAGGGCATTCTATGGCTACACCTTC. Together with reference TRBV7-8 and TRBJ1-2, the CDR3 gives the full variable domain: GAGVSQSPRYKVAKRGQDVALRCDPISGHVSLFWYQQALGQGPEFLTYFQNEAQLDKSGLPSDRFFAERPEGSVSTLKIQRTQQEDSAVYLCASSLTGDRAFYGYTFGSGTRLTVV.

This clonotype came up many times. The chain joins TRBV12-3 or TRBV12-4 to TRBJ2-3, with D hard to call. V dropped 6 bases and J dropped 5 bases, with 9 bases sitting between them. The CDR3 totals 12 residues. CDR3 residues: CASSAQLDTQYF. CDR3 bases: TGTGCCAGCAGCGCCCAATTAGATACGCAGTATTTT.

This clonotype was observed many times. The chain carries TRBV20-1 and TRBJ1-1, with D uncertain. Germline V gene data show CDR1 as DFQATT and CDR2 as SNEGSKA (reference sequence). The CDR3 spans 11 residues. CDR3 protein: CRLHRNTEAFF. CDR3 DNA sequence: TGCAGGCTCCATAGGAACACTGAAGCTTTCTTT.

This clonotype appeared a few times. J is TRBJ2-7 and V is TRBV11-2; possibly TRBD2 for D (6 bases). V was pared by 5 bases and J by 0 bases, with 14 bases between. Per the germline V gene, CDR1 is SGHAT and CDR2 is FQNNGV. CDR3 size: 15 residues. CDR3 sequence reads: CASSLLGTVSYEQYF. The DNA of the CDR3 is TGTGCCAGCAGCCTCCTGGGGACTGTCTCCTACGAGCAGTACTTC.

This clonotype was recorded at least ten times. The chain has TRBV7-2 and TRBJ2-1; 7 bases map to TRBD2. From germline, CDR1 is SGHTA and CDR2 FQGNSA. The CDR3 is made up of 14 amino acids. V shed 1 base, J shed 8 bases, and the junction held 5 bases outside the gene matches. Here the CDR3 reads CASSLDGSGDEQFF. CDR3 DNA: TGTGCCAGCAGCTTAGACGGGAGCGGGGATGAGCAGTTCTTC.

This clonotype was picked up many times. The chain employs TRBV29-1 and TRBJ2-1; D might be TRBD2 (6 bases). In germline, CDR1 is SQVTM, CDR2 ANQGSEA. Trimming took 6 bases from V and 9 from J, leaving 15 bases between them. The CDR3 is 12 amino acids. CDR3 residues: CSVLSLATEQFF. In DNA form, the CDR3 reads TGCAGCGTCCTGTCCCTAGCGACTGAGCAGTTCTTC.

This chain's CDR3 is CASSRDRTPYNEQFF. CDR3 sequence (DNA): TGTGCCAGCAGTAGGGACAGGACCCCCTACAATGAGCAGTTCTTC. J is TRBJ2-1 and V is TRBV6-2 or TRBV6-3, with 8 nucleotides matching TRBD1. CDR1 and CDR2 from the germline V gene are MNHEY and SVGEGT. With 5 bases clipped from V and 2 bases from J, the junction kept 5 bases outside the gene matches. CDR3 length: 15 residues.

The sample holds many counts of this clonotype. V gene TRBV5-6 combines with J gene TRBJ1-5; TRBD1 aligns across 7 bases. There are 15 residues in the CDR3. Unmatched junction bases numbered 9, after V lost 4 bases and J lost 5 bases. Germline V CDR1 and CDR2: SGHDT, YYEEEE. The DNA of the CDR3 is TGTGCCAGCAGCGCACAGGGGAATTGGGATCAGCCCCAGCATTTT. It translates to CASSAQGNWDQPQHF.

The table lists this clonotype with many counts. The chain has TRBV5-1 and TRBJ1-1; 12 bases fit TRBD1. The CDR3 covers 15 residues. Trimming removed 5 bases from V and 5 bases from J; junction bases left unmatched: 7. Germline assignment: CDR1 SGHRS and CDR2 YFSETQ. The CDR3 is CASRPGQGAGTEAFF. DNA of the CDR3: TGCGCCAGCAGACCGGGACAGGGGGCAGGTACTGAAGCTTTCTTT.

This clonotype was observed at least ten times. The rearrangement uses TRBV7-2 and TRBJ2-3, with a weak D call TRBD1 (5 bases). This CDR3 region has 13 residues. Trimming left V 5 bases short and J 4 bases short, with 10 bases between. The germline V gene encodes CDR1 SGHTA and CDR2 FQGNSA. The CDR3 DNA reads as TGTGCCAGCAGCCCTAGGGGCGCAGATACGCAGTATTTT. Translation gives CASSPRGADTQYF.